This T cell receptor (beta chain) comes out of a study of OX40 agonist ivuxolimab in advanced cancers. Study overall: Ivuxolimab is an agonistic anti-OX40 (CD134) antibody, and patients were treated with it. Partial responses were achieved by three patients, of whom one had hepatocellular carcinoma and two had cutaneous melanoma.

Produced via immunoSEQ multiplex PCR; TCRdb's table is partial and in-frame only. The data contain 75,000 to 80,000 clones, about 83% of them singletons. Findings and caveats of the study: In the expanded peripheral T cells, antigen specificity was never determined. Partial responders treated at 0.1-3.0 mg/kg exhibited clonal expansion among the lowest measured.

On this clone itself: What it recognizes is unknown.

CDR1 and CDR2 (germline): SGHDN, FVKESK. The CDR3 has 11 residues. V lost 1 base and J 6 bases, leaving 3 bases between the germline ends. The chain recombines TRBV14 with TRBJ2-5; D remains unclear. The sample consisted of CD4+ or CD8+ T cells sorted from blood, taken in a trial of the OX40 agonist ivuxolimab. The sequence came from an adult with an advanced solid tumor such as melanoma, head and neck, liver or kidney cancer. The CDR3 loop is CASSQAQTQYF. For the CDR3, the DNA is TGTGCCAGCAGCCAAGCCCAGACCCAGTACTTC.